This passage covers 5 T cell receptor beta chains from one sample sequenced in a study of human T cells and chemical hapten exposure. Time point given: patch test 1, 2 weeks after DPC sensitization. As for treatment: therapeutic diphenylcyclopropenone sensitization with weekly scalp DPC. TCRdb reprocessed the RACE reads via MiXCR and lists one record per CDR3 protein. The sample records 80,000 to 100,000 distinct CDR3 sequences, roughly 7.1% being singletons. The specimen comprised whole blood, sampled in connection with sensitization to the hapten diphenylcyclopropenone (DPC). Receptors originate from a woman in her twenties or thirties with alopecia areata. Some clones in this sample may be carry-over from other donors' samples.

This clonotype was observed at least ten times. The chain employs TRBV5-1 and TRBJ2-5; D is unresolved. V lost 0 bases to trimming and J lost 2 bases, with 5 bases between them. This CDR3 is built from 13 residues. Germline V gene sequence: CDR1 SGHRS, CDR2 YFSETQ. The CDR3: CASSLVLQETQYF. In nucleotides, the CDR3 is TGCGCCAGCAGCTTGGTTCTACAAGAGACCCAGTACTTC.

The sample holds many counts of this clonotype. J is TRBJ1-5 and V is TRBV6-1, with a possible D match to TRBD1 (5 bases). The CDR3 extends over 16 amino acids. V lost 4 bases and J 3 bases, leaving 16 bases between the germline ends. Germline V gene sequence: CDR1 MNHNS, CDR2 SASEGT. CDR3 region: CASSAFHGRVNQPQHF. In nucleotides, the CDR3 is TGTGCCAGCAGTGCTTTTCATGGCAGGGTCAATCAGCCCCAGCATTTT.

This clonotype was observed a handful of times. V usage is TRBV29-1 and J usage is TRBJ1-2, with a weak D call TRBD1 (6 bases). V gave up 4 bases and J gave up 7 bases, with 13 bases separating them. The V gene's germline CDR1 is SQVTM and CDR2 ANQGSEA. The CDR3 totals 12 residues. CDR3 sequence reads: CSVVAGERGYTF. The DNA of the CDR3 is TGCAGCGTTGTAGCAGGGGAGCGTGGCTACACCTTC.

This clonotype showed up many times. The genes are TRBV5-4 and TRBJ1-3; D unclear. This CDR3 has 13 residues. The V gene lost 0 bases and the J gene lost 4 bases, with 5 bases spanning the gap. From germline, CDR1 is SGHNT and CDR2 YYREEE (reference sequence). The CDR3 region has the DNA TGTGCCAGCAGCTTGGGAGGAGGAAACACCATATATTTT. Amino acids: CASSLGGGNTIYF.

This clonotype was seen more than once but under ten times. The CDR3 spells CKGWGSGNTIYF. For the CDR3, the DNA is TGTAAGGGCTGGGGCTCTGGAAACACCATATATTTT. The chain joins TRBV12-5 to TRBJ1-3; D is unclear. Germline lookup yields CDR1 LGHNT and CDR2 FRNRAP. The CDR3 extends over 12 amino acids.